A selection of T cell receptor beta chains follows, all from one sample in a study of blood T cells in healthy people across ages. MiXCR was run by TCRdb on the 5' RACE reads, yielding one entry per CDR3 protein. Of 760,000 or so distinct CDR3 sequences listed, approximately 25% are singletons. These sequences were also reported in another study, on T cells of mothers and their children.

Source material: blood. The receptors here all came from a boy aged 5-17 years in good health. CDR3s include the opening cysteine and the closing phenylalanine or tryptophan. Each record gives: V gene, J gene, CDR3 protein.

>TRBV14|TRBJ2-7
CASSRGGDEQYF
>TRBV7-2|TRBJ2-7
CASSYDRGPYEQYF
>TRBV6-5|TRBJ1-4
CASSYPNRDNEKLFF
>TRBV7-2|TRBJ2-5
CASSFRHQETQHF
>TRBV29-1|TRBJ2-7
CSAKGNEQYF
>TRBV28|TRBJ1-5
CASSFLRLGQGNQPQHF
>TRBV7-8|TRBJ1-2
CASSLLGTGTHGYTF
>TRBV24-1|TRBJ2-1
CATLGHRGLAGPNNEQFF
>TRBV6-2/TRBV6-3|TRBJ2-1
CASLRVRGYNEQFF
>TRBV9|TRBJ2-7
CASSVGGTASYEQYF
>TRBV15|TRBJ2-2
CATSRDRGQVGTGELFF
>TRBV3-1|TRBJ2-1
CASSPGLAEVYNEQFF